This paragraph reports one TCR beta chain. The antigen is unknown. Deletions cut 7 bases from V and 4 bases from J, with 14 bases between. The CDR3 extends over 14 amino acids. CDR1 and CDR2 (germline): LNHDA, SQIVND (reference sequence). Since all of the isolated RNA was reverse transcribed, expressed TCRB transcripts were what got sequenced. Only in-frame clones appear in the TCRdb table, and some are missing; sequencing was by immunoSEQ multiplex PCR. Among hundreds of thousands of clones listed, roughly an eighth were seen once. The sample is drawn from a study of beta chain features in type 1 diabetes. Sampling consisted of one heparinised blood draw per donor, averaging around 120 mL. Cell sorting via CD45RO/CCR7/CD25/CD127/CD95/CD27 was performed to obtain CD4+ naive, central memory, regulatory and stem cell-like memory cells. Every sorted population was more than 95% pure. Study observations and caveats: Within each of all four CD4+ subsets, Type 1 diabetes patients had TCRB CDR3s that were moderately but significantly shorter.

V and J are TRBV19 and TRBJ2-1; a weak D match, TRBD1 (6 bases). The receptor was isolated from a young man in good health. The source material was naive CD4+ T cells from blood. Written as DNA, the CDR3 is TGTGCCAGTACTAACAGGGCCCTTTACAATGAGCAGTTCTTC. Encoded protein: CASTNRALYNEQFF.